Shown below are 20 T cell receptor beta chains from a single sample sequenced in a study of CD8+ T cells in alopecia areata. TCR sequencing used cDNA made by reverse transcription of extracted RNA. The data were produced by immunoSEQ multiplex PCR, yet TCRdb's version contains in-frame clones alone and is incomplete. This sample carries under 350,000 clones and no singletons, and roughly 1.2% goes to the top ten. Cells pooled from cutaneous lymph nodes were sorted on CD4, CD8alpha, NKG2D, NKG2ACE and other markers. Material: CD4+ T cells sorted from a lymph node. The receptor source for this set is a C3H/HeJ mouse with alopecia areata. This mouse strain has H2-k as its MHC haplotype.

This clone was detected many times. Germline and genes: mouse. The read terminates 4 residues ahead of where the CDR3 ends, so the germline J gene completes it. This chain joins TRBV13-3 and TRBJ1-2; 9 nucleotides match TRBD1. V shed 5 bases, J shed 4 bases, and the junction held 6 bases outside the gene matches. The germline CDR1 and CDR2 sequences are NNHDY and SYVADS. CDR3 size: 14 residues. The CDR3 sequence is CASRPGTGSSDYTF. The CDR3 DNA, read in part, is TGTGCCAGCAGACCCGGGACAGGGAGCTCC.

This clone was recorded a few times. Gene names follow the mouse nomenclature. The part of the CDR3 DNA that was read is TGTGCCAGCAGTGAACCCGACTGGGGGGGGTCTAGTGCAGAA. It specifies CASSEPDWGGSSAE. The full-length CDR3 reads as CASSEPDWGGSSAETLYF. The V and J genes are TRBV13-1 and TRBJ2-3, with 11 bases that match TRBD2. The DNA ends 4 residues before the CDR3 does, and the rest of the CDR3 is filled in from the germline J gene. Trimming removed 2 bases from V and 0 bases from J; junction bases left unmatched: 8. The CDR3 loop spans 18 amino acids. The germline CDR1 and CDR2 sequences are NSHNY and SYGAGN.

For this clone: The genes and germline here are from mouse. The sequence runs out 4 residues before the end of the CDR3; the remainder is reconstructed from the germline J gene. V and J are TRBV13-3 and TRBJ2-7, with D possibly being TRBD1 (6 bases). The CDR3 totals 16 residues. Looked up from germline, CDR1 is NNHDY and CDR2 is SYVADS. Trimming removed 0 bases at V and 0 bases at J, with 13 bases between. The sequenced CDR3 bases are TGTGCCAGCAGTGATGAAAAAGGACAGAGCTCCTAT. It encodes CASSDEKGQSSY. The full CDR3 is CASSDEKGQSSYEQYF.

Comment on this clone: Genes and germline come from the mouse. The read ends 4 residues before the CDR3 terminus; that terminus is restored from the germline J gene. The same CDR3 can be traced to other DNA sequences in this sample. The chain links TRBV13-1 to TRBJ2-1; 9 nucleotides match TRBD1. The CDR3 runs 14 residues. Germline trimming cut 5 bases from V and 3 bases from J; bases unmatched to any gene: 3. Germline CDR1 and CDR2: NSHNY and SYGAGN. CDR3 sequence: CASSRDRAYAEQFF. CDR3 bases read: TGTGCCAGCAGCCGGGACAGGGCCTATGCT.

On this clone: Gene names follow the mouse nomenclature. The CDR3 is cut off 4 residues early in the read; its end comes from the germline J gene. This chain connects TRBV13-3 to TRBJ2-3; 9 bases fit TRBD1. Germline V gene lookup returns CDR1 NNHDY and CDR2 SYVADS. The trim removed 1 base at V and 0 bases at J, leaving 3 bases unmatched. CDR3 length: 16 amino acids. This chain's CDR3 is CASSDNRGRSAETLYF. The sequenced CDR3 bases are TGTGCCAGCAGTGATAACAGGGGGCGGAGTGCAGAA.

As concerns this clone: Gene names denote mouse genes. From the germline J gene comes the end of the CDR3, since the read stops 3 residues before it. V gene TRBV13-1 combines with J gene TRBJ1-6, with a possible D match to TRBD1 (5 bases). TRBJ1-6 is treated as an ORF (open reading frame) with a function not yet certain. CDR3 length: 14 residues. V lost 5 bases, J lost 5 bases, and 11 bases lay in between. Germline V gene lookup returns CDR1 NSHNY and CDR2 SYGAGN. CDR3 in amino acids: CASSPQGHNSPLYF. CDR3 DNA, as far as it was read: TGTGCCAGCAGCCCCCAGGGCCATAATTCGCCC.

Concerning this clone: Gene names and germline refer to mouse. The read terminates 4 residues before the CDR3 end, so the remaining end is supplied by the germline J gene. The V and J genes are TRBV1 and TRBJ1-2, with a possible D match to TRBD1 (6 bases). Germline CDR1 and CDR2: NSQYPW and LRSPGD (reference sequence). This CDR3 has 16 amino acids. Trimming pared 0 bases from V and 1 base from J, leaving 12 bases between. The CDR3 sequence: CTCSADGQGKNSDYTF. CDR3 DNA (partial): TGCACCTGCAGTGCAGATGGCCAGGGGAAAAACTCC.

This clone was detected a few times. The listed genes are named as in mouse. Sequencing ends 4 residues short of the CDR3 end; the germline J gene provides the rest. This sequence joins TRBV5 and TRBJ2-2, with D perhaps TRBD1 (6 bases). This CDR3 spans 15 amino acids. CDR1 and CDR2 (germline): LGHNA, YNLKQL (reference sequence). V lost 5 bases, J lost 0 bases, and 10 bases lay in between. The CDR3 here is CASSTGTTNTGQLYF. The covered CDR3 bases are TGTGCCAGCAGCACCGGGACAACAAACACCGGG.

This clone was found a few times. Each gene name is a mouse one. Partial CDR3 DNA: TGTGCCAGCAGCCAATCAGGGAGGAATTCGCCC. Translated: CASSQSGRNSP. Given in full, the CDR3 is CASSQSGRNSPLYF. The genes are TRBV5 and TRBJ1-6; D is perhaps TRBD1 (5 bases). Read sequence stops 3 residues before the CDR3 end, and the germline J gene provides the missing end. TRBJ1-6 belongs to the ORF category, with a function that is uncertain. The CDR3 is 14 amino acids. From germline, CDR1 is LGHNA and CDR2 YNLKQL (reference sequence). V lost 2 bases to trimming and J lost 7 bases, with 9 bases between them.

This clone came up a few times. Genes and germline come from the mouse. With the read ending 4 residues before the CDR3 end, the germline J gene is used to fill in that end. The chain combines TRBV5 with TRBJ1-1; 9 bases fit TRBD1. The length of the CDR3 is 15 residues. Germline V gives CDR1 LGHNA, CDR2 YNLKQL (reference sequence). V lost 3 bases to trimming and J lost 1 base; unmatched junction nucleotides: 3. This CDR3 reads CASSQGTGRNTEVFF. Incomplete CDR3 DNA: TGTGCCAGCAGCCAGGGGACAGGGAGAAACACA.

As for this clone: Genes and germline are mouse. The CDR3 end lies 4 residues beyond the end of the read and is filled in from the germline J gene. The rearrangement joins TRBV13-1 to TRBJ2-3; D is unresolved. The length of the CDR3 is 15 residues. Germline values: CDR1 NSHNY, CDR2 SYGAGN. The V end was cut by 0 bases, the J end by 0 bases, with 8 bases between. The sequenced CDR3 bases are TGTGCCAGCAGTGATGGAGGGTTGAGTGCAGAA. Protein: CASSDGGLSAE. The whole CDR3 is CASSDGGLSAETLYF.

On this clone itself: Gene names are the mouse ones. Read sequence stops 4 residues before the CDR3 end, and the germline J gene provides the missing end. The chain links TRBV19 to TRBJ2-7; 8 bases fit TRBD2. Per germline, CDR1 FNHDT and CDR2 SITEND (reference sequence). The CDR3 spans 13 residues. J gave up 2 bases and V 4 bases, and 2 bases lay outside the gene matches. This CDR3 reads CASSLWGAYEQYF. The part of the CDR3 DNA that was read is TGTGCCAGCAGTCTCTGGGGGGCCTAT.

Points on this clone: Germline and genes: mouse. The read terminates 4 residues ahead of where the CDR3 ends, so the germline J gene completes it. The chain joins TRBV19 to TRBJ1-2; TRBD1 agrees at 11 bases. J was trimmed by 4 bases and V by 4 bases; bases with no gene match: 6. The CDR3 has 15 residues. From germline, CDR1 is FNHDT and CDR2 SITEND (reference sequence). The sequenced CDR3 bases are TGTGCCAGCAGTCGGACCGGGACAGGGGGCTCC. It translates to CASSRTGTGGS. The full CDR3 protein is CASSRTGTGGSDYTF.

This clone was counted only a few times. The germline and genes are mouse ones. The CDR3 end lies 4 residues beyond the end of the read and is filled in from the germline J gene. The J gene is TRBJ2-1, the V gene TRBV1, with D possibly being TRBD1 (6 bases). Germline V gene lookup returns CDR1 NSQYPW and CDR2 LRSPGD (reference sequence). The CDR3 extends over 15 amino acids. V lost 3 bases and J lost 3, with 12 bases in between. The CDR3 sequence is CTCSALRGGYAEQFF. The sequenced CDR3 bases are TGCACCTGCAGTGCTCTCAGGGGAGGCTATGCT.

With regard to this clone: Here the gene names and germline are mouse. The read terminates 4 residues before the CDR3 end, so the remaining end is supplied by the germline J gene. The genes are TRBV1 and TRBJ1-1; a possible D gene is TRBD1 (5 bases). Trimming took off 1 base at V and 1 base at J, with 7 bases between the two ends. CDR1 is NSQYPW, CDR2 LRSPGD, per germline (reference sequence). This CDR3 is built from 14 residues. CDR3 in amino acids: CTCSAVGVNTEVFF. The sequenced part of the CDR3 DNA is TGCACCTGCAGTGCAGTAGGGGTAAACACA.

This clone was seen a handful of times. Germline and genes here are mouse. The missing CDR3 end, 4 residues past where the read stops, is filled in from the germline J gene. Within the sample, other DNA sequences also encode this same CDR3. V is TRBV19 and J is TRBJ2-7, with 8 bases that match TRBD2. The CDR3 is 14 amino acids. Per the germline V gene, CDR1 is FNHDT and CDR2 is SITEND (reference sequence). J was trimmed by 0 bases and V by 5 bases; bases with no gene match: 4. The part of the CDR3 DNA that was read is TGTGCCAGCAGCAACTGGGGGAGCTCCTAT. This codes for CASSNWGSSY. Given in full, the CDR3 is CASSNWGSSYEQYF.

This clone was detected only a few times. Gene names refer to mouse genes. The read comes to an end 4 residues before the CDR3 does, leaving the germline J gene to fill in the end. V is TRBV29 and J is TRBJ1-1; possibly TRBD1 for D (5 bases). Germline V CDR1 and CDR2: MSHET, SYDVDS. The CDR3 runs to 12 residues. The CDR3 loop reads CASSDWGGEVFF. CDR3 DNA, as far as it was read: TGTGCTAGCTCTGACTGGGGGGGA.

To note about this clone: Gene names are the mouse ones. The CDR3 extends 4 residues past the end of the read, so its final part is completed from the germline J gene. The V call is TRBV13-2, the J call TRBJ1-2; tentatively, D is TRBD1 (6 bases). CDR3 length equals 12 residues. CDR1 and CDR2 (germline): NNHNN, SYGAGS (reference sequence). The CDR3 reads CASGGTGRDYTF. Partial CDR3 DNA: TGTGCCAGCGGTGGTACAGGGCGC.

This clone was seen more than once but under ten times. The germline and genes are mouse ones. The read ends 4 residues shy of where the CDR3 ends; the end is completed using the germline J gene. The chain carries TRBV12-1 and TRBJ2-4; TRBD2 aligns across 8 bases. Per the germline V gene, CDR1 is SGHSN and CDR2 is HYEKVE. The CDR3 spans 17 residues. V was clipped by 0 bases and J by 3 bases; unmatched bases: 10. The sequenced CDR3 bases are TGTGCCAGCTCTCTCTCACCTTCCTGGGGGGACCAAAAC. It yields the protein CASSLSPSWGDQN. The CDR3 reads in full as CASSLSPSWGDQNTLYF.

Concerning this clone: Here the gene names and germline are mouse. The observed sequence ends 4 residues before the CDR3 terminus, with the missing tail filled in from the germline J gene. The V gene is TRBV13-2, the J gene TRBJ2-1, with unresolved D. CDR1 is NNHNN, CDR2 SYGAGS, per germline (reference sequence). This CDR3 is 14 amino acids long. V was cut by 0 bases and J by 2 bases, with 6 bases left in between. The CDR3: CASGDVGYYAEQFF. CDR3 DNA, as far as it was read: TGTGCCAGCGGTGATGTGGGTTACTATGCT.